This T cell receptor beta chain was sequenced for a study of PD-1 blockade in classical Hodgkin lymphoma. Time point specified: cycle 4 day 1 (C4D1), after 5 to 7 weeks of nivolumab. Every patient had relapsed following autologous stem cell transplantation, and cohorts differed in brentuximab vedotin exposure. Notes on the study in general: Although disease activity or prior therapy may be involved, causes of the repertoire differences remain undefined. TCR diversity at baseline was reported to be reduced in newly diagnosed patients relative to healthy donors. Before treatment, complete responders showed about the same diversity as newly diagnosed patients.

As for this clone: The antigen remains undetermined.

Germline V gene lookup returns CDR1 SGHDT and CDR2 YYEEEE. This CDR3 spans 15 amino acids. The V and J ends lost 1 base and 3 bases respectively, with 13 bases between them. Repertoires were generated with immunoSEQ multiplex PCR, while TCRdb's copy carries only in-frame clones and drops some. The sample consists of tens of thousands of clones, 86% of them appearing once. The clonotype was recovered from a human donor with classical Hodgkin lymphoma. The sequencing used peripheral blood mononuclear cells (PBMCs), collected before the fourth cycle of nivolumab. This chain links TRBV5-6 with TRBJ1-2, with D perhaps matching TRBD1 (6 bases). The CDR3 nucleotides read TGTGCCAGCAGCTTGAAAGAGGGGGGATACTATGGCTACACCTTC. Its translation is CASSLKEGGYYGYTF.